These T cell receptor beta chains were read from a single sample in a study of post-analysis software for immune sequencing data. From the PCR reads, TCRdb called clonotypes with MiXCR, one entry per CDR3 protein. The table has 500,000 to 600,000 distinct CDR3 sequences, roughly 40% seen once. The sample comprised blood. Receptors originate from a girl aged 10 to 17 with multiple sclerosis. Each CDR3 is given with its conserved first and last residue. The D gene is left open where the match is weak. Expanded clones get a size class; other rows say once, few or many, or leave the size out.

abundance: -; j_gene: TRBJ2-3; v_gene: TRBV4-1; d_gene: -; CDR3aa: CASSQATSSGQYF; CDR3nt: TGCGCCAGCAGCCAAGCGACCTCCAGTGGGCAGTATTTT
abundance: -; j_gene: TRBJ2-5; v_gene: TRBV5-1; d_gene: TRBD2; CDR3aa: CASSREGPRETQYF; CDR3nt: TGCGCCAGCTCCCGGGAGGGACCGCGGGAGACCCAGTACTTC
abundance: -; j_gene: TRBJ1-6; v_gene: TRBV12-3/TRBV12-4; d_gene: TRBD1; CDR3aa: CASSLLSAGGGSPLHF; CDR3nt: TGTGCCAGCAGCCTCCTCTCCGCAGGGGGGGGTTCACCCCTCCACTTT
abundance: -; j_gene: TRBJ1-4; v_gene: TRBV10-3; d_gene: -; CDR3aa: CAISVVGEKLFF; CDR3nt: TGTGCCATCAGTGTGGTGGGTGAAAAACTGTTTTTT
abundance: -; j_gene: TRBJ2-3; v_gene: TRBV20-1; d_gene: -; CDR3aa: CSAIALRGGADVPDTQYF; CDR3nt: TGCAGTGCTATTGCCCTTAGAGGGGGGGCGGACGTTCCTGATACGCAGTATTTT
abundance: -; j_gene: TRBJ2-5; v_gene: TRBV6-6; d_gene: -; CDR3aa: CASFPGQGGKTQYF; CDR3nt: TGTGCCAGCTTCCCCGGGCAGGGAGGAAAGACCCAGTACTTC
abundance: -; j_gene: TRBJ1-1; v_gene: TRBV5-1; d_gene: -; CDR3aa: CASSYGGANTEAFF; CDR3nt: TGCGCCAGCAGCTATGGGGGGGCTAACACTGAAGCTTTCTTT
abundance: once; j_gene: TRBJ1-1; v_gene: TRBV12-3/TRBV12-4; d_gene: -; CDR3aa: CASSWAGDGAFF; CDR3nt: TGTGCCAGCAGTTGGGCTGGGGACGGAGCTTTCTTT
abundance: -; j_gene: TRBJ2-7; v_gene: TRBV5-1; d_gene: -; CDR3aa: CASSVRDTFYEQYF; CDR3nt: TGCGCCAGCAGCGTCCGGGACACATTCTACGAGCAGTACTTC
abundance: few; j_gene: TRBJ2-1; v_gene: TRBV20-1; d_gene: -; CDR3aa: CSAREGTSYNEQFF; CDR3nt: TGCAGTGCTAGAGAGGGTACTAGCTACAATGAGCAGTTCTTC
abundance: -; j_gene: TRBJ1-4; v_gene: TRBV7-9; d_gene: -; CDR3aa: CASSFPTVLPGGLFF; CDR3nt: TGTGCCAGCAGCTTTCCGACAGTACTTCCCGGAGGACTGTTTTTT
abundance: -; j_gene: TRBJ1-1; v_gene: TRBV29-1; d_gene: -; CDR3aa: CSATRGRDTEAFF; CDR3nt: TGCAGCGCCACCAGAGGCAGGGACACTGAAGCTTTCTTT
abundance: once; j_gene: TRBJ2-2; v_gene: TRBV12-3/TRBV12-4; d_gene: -; CDR3aa: CASRPTRYRELFF; CDR3nt: TGTGCCAGCAGACCCACTAGGTACCGGGAGCTGTTTTTT
abundance: once; j_gene: TRBJ1-2; v_gene: TRBV12-3/TRBV12-4; d_gene: -; CDR3aa: CASSPGHIYGYTF; CDR3nt: TGTGCCAGCAGTCCGGGACACATCTATGGCTACACCTTC
abundance: few; j_gene: TRBJ2-3; v_gene: TRBV6-5; d_gene: -; CDR3aa: CACGQTTDTQYF; CDR3nt: TGTGCCTGCGGACAAACCACAGATACGCAGTATTTT
abundance: -; j_gene: TRBJ1-2; v_gene: TRBV3-1; d_gene: TRBD1; CDR3aa: CASSYRGAIYGYTF; CDR3nt: TGTGCCAGCAGCTACAGGGGGGCCATCTATGGCTACACCTTC
abundance: -; j_gene: TRBJ2-2; v_gene: TRBV5-1; d_gene: -; CDR3aa: CASAPVPTDFTGELFF; CDR3nt: TGCGCCAGCGCACCGGTACCGACAGACTTCACCGGGGAGCTGTTTTTT
abundance: -; j_gene: TRBJ2-7; v_gene: TRBV20-1; d_gene: -; CDR3aa: CSAPTHGAYEQYF; CDR3nt: TGCAGTGCTCCGACTCACGGAGCCTACGAGCAGTACTTC
abundance: -; j_gene: TRBJ2-5; v_gene: TRBV10-3; d_gene: -; CDR3aa: CAISGTAAGETQYF; CDR3nt: TGTGCCATCAGCGGGACGGCCGCGGGGGAGACCCAGTACTTC
abundance: -; j_gene: TRBJ2-1; v_gene: TRBV2; d_gene: TRBD1; CDR3aa: CASSEEAGGYNEQFF; CDR3nt: TGTGCCAGCAGTGAAGAGGCAGGGGGCTACAATGAGCAGTTCTTC
abundance: -; j_gene: TRBJ2-3; v_gene: TRBV5-1; d_gene: -; CDR3aa: CASSPTVRGAGNTDTQYF; CDR3nt: TGCGCCAGCAGCCCGACCGTGCGGGGTGCGGGAAACACAGATACGCAGTATTTT
abundance: -; j_gene: TRBJ2-3; v_gene: TRBV7-2; d_gene: TRBD2; CDR3aa: CASSEGLAGGRDTQYF; CDR3nt: TGTGCCAGCAGCGAAGGACTAGCGGGGGGGCGAGATACGCAGTATTTT
abundance: -; j_gene: TRBJ2-1; v_gene: TRBV2; d_gene: TRBD1; CDR3aa: CASRAGTGDNEQFF; CDR3nt: TGTGCCAGCAGGGCGGGGACAGGGGATAATGAGCAGTTCTTC
abundance: -; j_gene: TRBJ2-2; v_gene: TRBV6-5; d_gene: -; CDR3aa: CASSRTTETNTGELFF; CDR3nt: TGTGCCAGCAGCCGTACGACAGAAACGAACACCGGGGAGCTGTTTTTT
abundance: -; j_gene: TRBJ2-2; v_gene: TRBV21-1; d_gene: -; CDR3aa: CASSKEEGAPNTGELFF; CDR3nt: TGTGCCAGCAGCAAAGAAGAGGGGGCTCCGAACACCGGGGAGCTGTTTTTT
abundance: few; j_gene: TRBJ2-5; v_gene: TRBV4-1; d_gene: TRBD1; CDR3aa: CASSQAQGGMETQYF; CDR3nt: TGCGCCAGCAGCCAAGCTCAAGGGGGCATGGAGACCCAGTACTTC
abundance: -; j_gene: TRBJ2-5; v_gene: TRBV20-1; d_gene: TRBD2; CDR3aa: CSASYSGPQETQYF; CDR3nt: TGCAGTGCTAGTTATAGCGGGCCACAAGAGACCCAGTACTTC
abundance: -; j_gene: TRBJ2-1; v_gene: TRBV25-1; d_gene: TRBD1; CDR3aa: CASSQQDRGWNEQFF; CDR3nt: TGTGCCAGCAGTCAACAGGACAGGGGTTGGAATGAGCAGTTCTTC
abundance: few; j_gene: TRBJ2-3; v_gene: TRBV7-9; d_gene: -; CDR3aa: CASRTSGASASTDTQYF; CDR3nt: TGTGCCAGCAGAACTTCTGGGGCTAGCGCGAGCACAGATACGCAGTATTTT
abundance: -; j_gene: TRBJ2-5; v_gene: TRBV11-2; d_gene: -; CDR3aa: CASTKRGSVTQYF; CDR3nt: TGTGCCAGCACCAAACGGGGCAGTGTGACCCAGTACTTC
abundance: -; j_gene: TRBJ2-7; v_gene: TRBV6-1; d_gene: -; CDR3aa: CASSEAPRDHEQYF; CDR3nt: TGTGCCAGCAGTGAAGCGCCCAGGGACCACGAGCAGTACTTC
abundance: -; j_gene: TRBJ2-5; v_gene: TRBV20-1; d_gene: TRBD1; CDR3aa: CSARPKGTAQETQYF; CDR3nt: TGCAGTGCTAGACCTAAAGGGACAGCCCAAGAGACCCAGTACTTC
abundance: -; j_gene: TRBJ2-3; v_gene: TRBV7-2; d_gene: TRBD2; CDR3aa: CASSLWREGPTDTQYF; CDR3nt: TGTGCCAGCAGCCTCTGGAGGGAGGGGCCCACGGATACGCAGTATTTT
abundance: -; j_gene: TRBJ1-5; v_gene: TRBV12-3/TRBV12-4; d_gene: -; CDR3aa: CASSLEMPQHF; CDR3nt: TGTGCCAGCAGTTTGGAGATGCCCCAGCATTTT
abundance: few; j_gene: TRBJ2-7; v_gene: TRBV20-1; d_gene: TRBD1; CDR3aa: CSARGTQGVGDPYEQYF; CDR3nt: TGCAGTGCTAGAGGTACCCAGGGGGTGGGGGACCCCTACGAGCAGTACTTC
abundance: few; j_gene: TRBJ2-7; v_gene: TRBV4-1; d_gene: -; CDR3aa: CASSHLVDEQYF; CDR3nt: TGCGCCAGCAGCCACCTCGTCGACGAGCAGTACTTC
abundance: -; j_gene: TRBJ2-3; v_gene: TRBV10-2; d_gene: -; CDR3aa: CASTLAGRTATQYF; CDR3nt: TGCGCCAGCACTCTGGCGGGACGGACGGCTACGCAGTATTTT
abundance: few; j_gene: TRBJ2-1; v_gene: TRBV6-1; d_gene: -; CDR3aa: CASSEFESGYYNEQFF; CDR3nt: TGTGCCAGCAGTGAATTTGAGTCAGGGTATTACAATGAGCAGTTCTTC
abundance: -; j_gene: TRBJ1-2; v_gene: TRBV4-1; d_gene: -; CDR3aa: CACSQEQKPNYGYTF; CDR3nt: TGCGCCTGCAGCCAAGAACAGAAGCCTAACTATGGCTACACCTTC
abundance: -; j_gene: TRBJ2-5; v_gene: TRBV12-3/TRBV12-4; d_gene: TRBD1; CDR3aa: CASSLIGEGQLYQETQYF; CDR3nt: TGTGCCAGCAGTTTAATAGGAGAGGGACAGTTGTACCAAGAGACCCAGTACTTC
abundance: -; j_gene: TRBJ1-6; v_gene: TRBV9; d_gene: -; CDR3aa: CASSPRLSGESPLHF; CDR3nt: TGTGCCAGCAGCCCCCGCCTCAGCGGTGAATCACCCCTCCACTTT
abundance: -; j_gene: TRBJ2-1; v_gene: TRBV7-6; d_gene: -; CDR3aa: CASSLGARGTYNEQFF; CDR3nt: TGTGCCAGCAGCTTAGGGGCCAGGGGTACGTACAATGAGCAGTTCTTC
abundance: -; j_gene: TRBJ2-6; v_gene: TRBV19; d_gene: -; CDR3aa: CASSQPPRDPFSGANVLTF; CDR3nt: TGTGCCAGTAGCCAGCCCCCCAGGGATCCCTTCTCTGGGGCCAACGTCCTGACTTTC
abundance: -; j_gene: TRBJ2-7; v_gene: TRBV9; d_gene: -; CDR3aa: CASSEALGDEQYF; CDR3nt: TGTGCCAGCAGCGAGGCCCTAGGGGACGAGCAGTACTTC
abundance: -; j_gene: TRBJ2-5; v_gene: TRBV4-1; d_gene: -; CDR3aa: CASSQPSRGRGQEAQYF; CDR3nt: TGCGCCAGCAGCCAACCCTCACGCGGCCGGGGGCAAGAGGCCCAGTACTTC
abundance: -; j_gene: TRBJ2-2; v_gene: TRBV12-3/TRBV12-4; d_gene: -; CDR3aa: CASSREGGELFF; CDR3nt: TGTGCCAGCAGTCGTGAGGGCGGGGAGCTGTTTTTT
abundance: -; j_gene: TRBJ2-1; v_gene: TRBV27; d_gene: -; CDR3aa: CASRVTEPYNEQFF; CDR3nt: TGTGCCAGCAGAGTGACAGAACCCTACAATGAGCAGTTCTTC
abundance: -; j_gene: TRBJ2-3; v_gene: TRBV5-1; d_gene: TRBD1; CDR3aa: CASSTTGPTQYF; CDR3nt: TGCGCCAGCAGTACGACAGGGCCCACGCAGTATTTT